The next 9 T cell receptor beta chains were all read from a single sample in a study of blood T cell repertoires in COVID-19. Clones were read by immunoSEQ multiplex PCR, and TCRdb kept only the in-frame ones, dropping some. The data show 200,000 or so clones, with under 90% seen just once and approximately 5% held by the top ten. Material: peripheral blood. The receptors were gathered from a woman aged 55-69 years who had recovered from COVID-19.

The genes are TRBV27 and TRBJ1-5; 8 bases line up with TRBD1. The CDR3 consists of 13 residues. V gave up 9 bases and J gave up 6 bases; unmatched junction bases: 7. Germline loops: CDR1 MNHEY, CDR2 SMNVEV (reference sequence). CDR3 protein: CASSGQGGQPQHF. CDR3 sequence (DNA): TGTGCCAGTTCAGGACAGGGAGGTCAGCCCCAGCATTTT.

The rearrangement links TRBV15 to TRBJ2-3, with D uncertain. V lost 5 bases to trimming and J lost 3 bases, with 15 bases between them. This CDR3 is built from 15 residues. The germline gives CDR1 LNHNV, CDR2 YYDKDF (reference sequence). As DNA, the CDR3 is TGTGCCACCAGCCCTCTAGTGGTTCAGACAGATACGCAGTATTTT. Protein sequence: CATSPLVVQTDTQYF. Based on the CDR3 plus reference TRBV15 and TRBJ2-3, the full variable domain is DAMVIQNPRYQVTQFGKPVTLSCSQTLNHNVMYWYQQKSSQAPKLLFHYYDKDFNNEADTPDNFQSRRPNTSFCFLDIRSPGLGDTAMYLCATSPLVVQTDTQYFGPGTRLTVL.

The chain couples TRBV6-5 to TRBJ2-7; D is perhaps TRBD2 (6 bases). This CDR3 is 15 amino acids long. With 7 bases removed from V and 0 bases from J, the gap between germline ends came to 16 bases. Germline V gene lookup returns CDR1 MNHEY and CDR2 SVGAGI. The CDR3 coding sequence is TGTGCCAGCAACCTAGGGGACTCCAGCTCCTACGAGCAGTACTTC. The encoded protein is CASNLGDSSSYEQYF.

This rearrangement joins TRBV9 to TRBJ2-2; D is unclear. The V gene's germline CDR1 is SGDLS and CDR2 YYNGEE. CDR3 length equals 15 residues. V was trimmed by 0 bases and J by 8 bases, leaving 14 bases between them. The CDR3 nucleotides are TGTGCCAGCAGCGTAGCTACGCGGAACGGAGGGGAGCTGTTTTTT. It yields the protein CASSVATRNGGELFF.

V gene TRBV29-1 combines with J gene TRBJ2-7; D unresolved. Looked up from germline, CDR1 is SQVTM and CDR2 is ANQGSEA. This CDR3 has 13 amino acids. Trimming shortened V by 1 base and J by 3 bases, and 10 bases separated the two germline ends. The CDR3 spells CSVEGQENYEQYF. DNA of the CDR3: TGCAGCGTTGAAGGGCAGGAAAACTACGAGCAGTACTTC.

J is TRBJ1-2 and V is TRBV18; 7 nucleotides align to TRBD1. Germline lookup yields CDR1 KGHSH and CDR2 LQKENI. This CDR3 spans 15 amino acids. The J segment lost 5 bases and the V segment lost 0 bases, leaving 6 bases of the junction unmatched. The CDR3 sequence: CASSPPNRGGYGYTF. CDR3 coding DNA: TGTGCCAGCTCACCACCGAACAGGGGTGGGTATGGCTACACCTTC.

J is TRBJ2-6 and V is TRBV5-1; D gene uncertain. The CDR3 totals 15 residues. The germline CDR1 and CDR2 sequences are SGHRS and YFSETQ. V lost 5 bases, J lost 0 bases, and 9 bases lay in between. CDR3 DNA: TGCGCCAGCAGTTCACCCAGCTCTGGGGCCAACGTCCTGACTTTC. Protein: CASSSPSSGANVLTF.

The CDR3 spells CASRRTGSSYNEQFF. The CDR3 bases are TGTGCCAGCAGAAGGACAGGGAGCTCCTACAATGAGCAGTTCTTC. The rearrangement links TRBV6-5 to TRBJ2-1; 8 bases match TRBD1. With V trimmed by 6 bases and J by 0 bases, 4 bases remained unmatched. The V gene's germline CDR1 is MNHEY and CDR2 SVGAGI. The CDR3 spans 15 residues.

The chain has TRBV5-5 and TRBJ2-1; tentative D call: TRBD2 (5 bases). The CDR3 runs 13 residues. Trimming removed 4 bases at V and 10 bases at J, with 15 bases between. Germline assignment: CDR1 SGHKS and CDR2 YYEKEE (reference sequence). CDR3: CASSPQGRREQFF. In DNA, the CDR3 is TGTGCCAGCAGCCCGCAAGGCAGGAGGGAGCAGTTCTTC.